This entry describes one TCR beta chain. What it binds is unknown. This entry comes from a study of identifying expanded T cells in peripheral blood. Repertoires were generated with immunoSEQ multiplex PCR, while TCRdb's copy carries only in-frame clones and drops some. The sample holds approximately 110,000 clones, about 87% seen once. Germline-derived CDR1 and CDR2 are MDHEN and SYDVKM. Losses at the gene ends were 4 bases for V and 8 bases for J; bases not matched to a gene: 6. The length of the CDR3 is 15 residues. Study conclusions and caveats: Variance in clone template counts between two-week samples significantly increased with total template count across all healthy donors. Over approximately two and four weeks, about 15 and 18 clones changed, versus approximately 1.1 between replicates.

No infections or other immune events were documented during collection. The TCR comes from a person aged 18-70 years in good health. The V and J genes are TRBV28 and TRBJ2-1; 12 nucleotides match TRBD2. Sequencing input: blood. The CDR3 reads CASSSRLAGVDEQFF. CDR3 DNA: TGTGCCAGCAGTTCCCGACTAGCGGGAGTTGATGAGCAGTTCTTC.